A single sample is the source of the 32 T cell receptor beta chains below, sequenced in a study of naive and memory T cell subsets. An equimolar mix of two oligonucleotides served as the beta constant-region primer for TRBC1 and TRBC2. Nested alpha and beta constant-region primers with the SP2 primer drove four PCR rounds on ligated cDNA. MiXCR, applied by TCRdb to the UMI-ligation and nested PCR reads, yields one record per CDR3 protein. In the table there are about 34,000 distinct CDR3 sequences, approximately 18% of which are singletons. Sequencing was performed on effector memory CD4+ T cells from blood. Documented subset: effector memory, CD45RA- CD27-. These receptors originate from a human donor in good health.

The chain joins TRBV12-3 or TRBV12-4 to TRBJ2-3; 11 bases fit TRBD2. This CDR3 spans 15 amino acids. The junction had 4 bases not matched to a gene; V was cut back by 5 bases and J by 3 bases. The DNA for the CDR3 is TGTGCCAGCAGTCAGACTAGCGGGAAAACAGATACGCAGTATTTT. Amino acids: CASSQTSGKTDTQYF.

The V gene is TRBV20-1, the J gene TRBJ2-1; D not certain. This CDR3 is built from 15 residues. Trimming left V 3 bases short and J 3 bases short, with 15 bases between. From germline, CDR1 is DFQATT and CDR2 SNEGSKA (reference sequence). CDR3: CSASKNRRFYNEQFF. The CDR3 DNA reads TGCAGTGCTAGTAAGAATCGCAGGTTCTACAATGAGCAGTTCTTC.

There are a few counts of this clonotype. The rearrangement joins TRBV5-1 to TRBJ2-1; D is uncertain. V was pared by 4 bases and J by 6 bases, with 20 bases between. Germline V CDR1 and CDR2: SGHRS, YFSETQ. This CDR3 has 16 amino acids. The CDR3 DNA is TGCGCCAGCAGCGATGTGAGGCCTCGACCTCCCAATGAGCAGTTCTTC. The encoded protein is CASSDVRPRPPNEQFF.

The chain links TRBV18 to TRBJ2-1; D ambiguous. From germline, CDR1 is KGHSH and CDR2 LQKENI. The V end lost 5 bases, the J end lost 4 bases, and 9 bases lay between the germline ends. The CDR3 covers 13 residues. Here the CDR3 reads CASSSDSYNEQFF. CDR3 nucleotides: TGTGCCAGCTCATCCGACTCTTACAATGAGCAGTTCTTC.

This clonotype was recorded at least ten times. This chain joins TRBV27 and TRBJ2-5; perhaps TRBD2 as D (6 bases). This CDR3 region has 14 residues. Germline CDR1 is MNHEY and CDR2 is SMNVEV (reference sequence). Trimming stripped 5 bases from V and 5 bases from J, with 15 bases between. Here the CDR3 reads CASSRGLLGETQYF. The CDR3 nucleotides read TGTGCCAGCAGTAGGGGACTTCTGGGGGAGACCCAGTACTTC.

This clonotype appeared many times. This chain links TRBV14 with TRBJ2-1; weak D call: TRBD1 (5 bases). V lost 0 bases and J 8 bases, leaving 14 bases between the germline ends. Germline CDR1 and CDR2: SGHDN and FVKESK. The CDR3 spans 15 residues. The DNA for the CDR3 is TGTGCCAGCAGCCAAGATCGGTCAGGGTTCGATGAGCAGTTCTTC. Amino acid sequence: CASSQDRSGFDEQFF.

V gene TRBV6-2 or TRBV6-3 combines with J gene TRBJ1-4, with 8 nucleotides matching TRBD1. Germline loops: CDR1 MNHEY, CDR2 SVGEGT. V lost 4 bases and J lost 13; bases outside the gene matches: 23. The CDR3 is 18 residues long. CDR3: CASSFNTDRVGQALGLFF. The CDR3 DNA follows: TGTGCCAGCAGTTTCAACACGGACAGGGTGGGTCAGGCGCTAGGACTGTTTTTT.

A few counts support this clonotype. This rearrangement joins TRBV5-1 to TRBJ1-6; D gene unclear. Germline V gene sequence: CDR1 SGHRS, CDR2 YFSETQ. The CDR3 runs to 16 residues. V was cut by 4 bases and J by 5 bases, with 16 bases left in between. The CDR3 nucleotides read TGCGCCAGCAGCCCCGAGGCGGGCGCAGATAATTCACCCCTCCACTTT. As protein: CASSPEAGADNSPLHF.

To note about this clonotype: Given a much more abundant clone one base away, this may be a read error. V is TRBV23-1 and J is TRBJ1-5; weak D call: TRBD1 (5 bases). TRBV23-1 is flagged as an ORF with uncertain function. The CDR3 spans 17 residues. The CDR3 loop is CASSESGPRTAYQPQHF. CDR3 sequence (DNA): TGCGCCAGCAGTGAATCGGGGCCCAGGACCGCTTATCAGCCCCAGCATTTT.

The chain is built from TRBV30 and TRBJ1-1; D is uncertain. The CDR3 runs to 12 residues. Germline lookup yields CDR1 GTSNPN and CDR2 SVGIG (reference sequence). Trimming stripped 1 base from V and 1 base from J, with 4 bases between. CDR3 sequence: CAWSGPNTEAFF. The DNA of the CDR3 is TGTGCCTGGAGTGGACCGAACACTGAAGCTTTCTTT.

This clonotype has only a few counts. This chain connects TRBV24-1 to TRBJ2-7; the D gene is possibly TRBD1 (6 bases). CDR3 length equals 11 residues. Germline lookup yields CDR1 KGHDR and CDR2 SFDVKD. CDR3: CATGRGYEQYF. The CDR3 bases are TGTGCGACTGGCAGGGGTTACGAGCAGTACTTC.

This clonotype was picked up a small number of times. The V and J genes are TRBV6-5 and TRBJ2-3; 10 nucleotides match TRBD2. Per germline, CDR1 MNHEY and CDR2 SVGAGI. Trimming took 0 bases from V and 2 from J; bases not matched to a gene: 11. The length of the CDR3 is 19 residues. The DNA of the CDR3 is TGTGCCAGCAGTTACTCGTTGGGCCCTCTAGCGGGAGCCACAGATACGCAGTATTTT. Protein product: CASSYSLGPLAGATDTQYF.

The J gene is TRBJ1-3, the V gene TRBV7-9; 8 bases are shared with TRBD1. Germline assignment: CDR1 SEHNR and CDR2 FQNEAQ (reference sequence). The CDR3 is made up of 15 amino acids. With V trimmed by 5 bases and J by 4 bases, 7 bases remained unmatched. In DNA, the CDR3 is TGTGCCAGCAGCAAGCAGGGGGCTTCAGGAAACACCATATATTTT. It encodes CASSKQGASGNTIYF.

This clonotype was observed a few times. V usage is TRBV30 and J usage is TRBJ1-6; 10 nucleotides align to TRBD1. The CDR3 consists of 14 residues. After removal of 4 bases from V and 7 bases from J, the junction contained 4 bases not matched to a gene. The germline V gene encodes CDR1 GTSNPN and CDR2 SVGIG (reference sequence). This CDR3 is CAWTRDRGNSPLHF. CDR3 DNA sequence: TGTGCCTGGACGAGGGACAGGGGAAATTCACCCCTCCACTTT.

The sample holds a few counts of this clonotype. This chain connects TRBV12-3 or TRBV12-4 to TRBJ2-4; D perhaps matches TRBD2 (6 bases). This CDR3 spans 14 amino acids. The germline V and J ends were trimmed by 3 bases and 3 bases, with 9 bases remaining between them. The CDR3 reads CASSFGGSKNIQYF. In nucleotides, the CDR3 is TGTGCCAGCAGTTTCGGGGGAAGCAAAAACATTCAGTACTTC.

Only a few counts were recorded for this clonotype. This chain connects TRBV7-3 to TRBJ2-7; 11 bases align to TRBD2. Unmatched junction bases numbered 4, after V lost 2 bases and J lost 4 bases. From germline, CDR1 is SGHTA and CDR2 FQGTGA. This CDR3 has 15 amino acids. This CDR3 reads CASSLHGTSGYEQYF. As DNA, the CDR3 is TGTGCCAGCAGCTTACACGGGACTAGCGGTTACGAGCAGTACTTC.

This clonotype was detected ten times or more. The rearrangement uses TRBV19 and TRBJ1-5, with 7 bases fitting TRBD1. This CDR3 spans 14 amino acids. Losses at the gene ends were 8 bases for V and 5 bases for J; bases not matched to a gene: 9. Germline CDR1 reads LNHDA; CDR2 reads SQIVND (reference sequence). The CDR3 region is CASAARGIDQPQHF. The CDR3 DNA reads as TGTGCCAGTGCCGCCAGGGGGATTGATCAGCCCCAGCATTTT.

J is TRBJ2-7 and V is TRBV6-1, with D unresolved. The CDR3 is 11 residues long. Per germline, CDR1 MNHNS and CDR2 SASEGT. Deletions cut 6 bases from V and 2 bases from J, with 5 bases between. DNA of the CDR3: TGTGCCAGCAGGGTGGCCTACGAGCAGTACTTC. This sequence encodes CASRVAYEQYF.

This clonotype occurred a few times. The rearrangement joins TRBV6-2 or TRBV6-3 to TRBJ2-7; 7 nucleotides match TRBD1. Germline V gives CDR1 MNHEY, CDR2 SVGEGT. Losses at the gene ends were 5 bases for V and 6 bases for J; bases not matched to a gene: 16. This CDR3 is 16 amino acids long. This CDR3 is CASSMIPGTALLEQYF. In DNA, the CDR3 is TGTGCCAGCAGTATGATCCCCGGGACAGCCCTCCTCGAGCAGTACTTC.

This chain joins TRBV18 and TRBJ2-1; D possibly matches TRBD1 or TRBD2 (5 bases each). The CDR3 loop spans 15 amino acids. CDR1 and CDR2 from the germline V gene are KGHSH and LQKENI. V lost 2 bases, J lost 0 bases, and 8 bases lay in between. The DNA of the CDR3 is TGTGCCAGCTCACCAGCAGGGAGCTCCTACAATGAGCAGTTCTTC. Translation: CASSPAGSSYNEQFF.

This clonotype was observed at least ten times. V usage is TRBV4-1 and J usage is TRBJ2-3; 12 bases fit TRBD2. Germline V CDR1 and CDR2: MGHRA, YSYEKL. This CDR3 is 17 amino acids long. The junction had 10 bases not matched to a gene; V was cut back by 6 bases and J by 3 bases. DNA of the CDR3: TGCGCCAGCAGGCTGGCTAGCGGGAGGGCCCTTACAGATACGCAGTATTTT. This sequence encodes CASRLASGRALTDTQYF.

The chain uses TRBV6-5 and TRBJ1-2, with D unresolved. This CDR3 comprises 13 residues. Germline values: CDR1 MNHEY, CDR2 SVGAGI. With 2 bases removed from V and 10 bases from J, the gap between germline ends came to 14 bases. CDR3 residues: CASSYGSQGPYTF. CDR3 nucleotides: TGTGCCAGCAGTTACGGATCTCAAGGCCCCTACACCTTC.

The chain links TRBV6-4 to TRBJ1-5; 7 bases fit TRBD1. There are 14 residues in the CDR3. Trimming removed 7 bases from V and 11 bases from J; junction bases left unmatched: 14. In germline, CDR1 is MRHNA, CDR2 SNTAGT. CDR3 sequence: CASIRTGPQSAQHF. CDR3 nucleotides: TGTGCCAGCATTCGGACAGGCCCTCAATCAGCCCAGCATTTT.

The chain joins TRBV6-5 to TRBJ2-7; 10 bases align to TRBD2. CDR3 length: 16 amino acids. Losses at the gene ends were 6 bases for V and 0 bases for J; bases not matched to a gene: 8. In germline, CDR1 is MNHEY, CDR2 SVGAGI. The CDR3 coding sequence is TGTGCCAGCAGGCTCACCACTAGCGGGATCTCCTACGAGCAGTACTTC. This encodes CASRLTTSGISYEQYF.

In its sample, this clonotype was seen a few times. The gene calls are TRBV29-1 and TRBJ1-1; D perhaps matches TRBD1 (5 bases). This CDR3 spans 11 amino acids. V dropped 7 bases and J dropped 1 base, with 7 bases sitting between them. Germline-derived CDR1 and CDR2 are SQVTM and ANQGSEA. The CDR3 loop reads CSGGTNTEAFF. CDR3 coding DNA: TGCAGCGGTGGGACGAACACTGAAGCTTTCTTT.

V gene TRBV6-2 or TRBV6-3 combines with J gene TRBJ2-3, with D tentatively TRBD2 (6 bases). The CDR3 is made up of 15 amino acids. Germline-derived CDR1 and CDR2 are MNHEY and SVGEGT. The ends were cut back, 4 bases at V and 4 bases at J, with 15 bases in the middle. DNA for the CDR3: TGTGCCAGCAGTTCCCCCCGTGGAGGGGCAGATACGCAGTATTTT. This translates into CASSSPRGGADTQYF.

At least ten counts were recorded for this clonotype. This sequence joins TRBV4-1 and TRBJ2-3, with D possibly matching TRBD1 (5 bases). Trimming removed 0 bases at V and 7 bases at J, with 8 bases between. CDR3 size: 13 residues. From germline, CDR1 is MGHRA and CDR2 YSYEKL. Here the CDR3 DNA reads TGCGCCAGCAGCCAAGACAGGGAATATACGCAGTATTTT. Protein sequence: CASSQDREYTQYF.

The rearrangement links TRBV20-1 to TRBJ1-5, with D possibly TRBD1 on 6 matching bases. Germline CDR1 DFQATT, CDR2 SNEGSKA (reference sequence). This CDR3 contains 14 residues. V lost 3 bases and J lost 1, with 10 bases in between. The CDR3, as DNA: TGCAGTGCTAGCAGGGGAATGAGCAATCAGCCCCAGCATTTT. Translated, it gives CSASRGMSNQPQHF.

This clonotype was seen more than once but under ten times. The CDR3 coding sequence is TGTGCCAGCAGTCCAGACACGGGCCGACGAACTGAAGCTTTCTTT. Translating gives CASSPDTGRRTEAFF. J is TRBJ1-1 and V is TRBV12-3 or TRBV12-4; no firm D call. V was pared by 5 bases and J by 5 bases, with 18 bases between. The CDR3 sequence is 15 residues long.

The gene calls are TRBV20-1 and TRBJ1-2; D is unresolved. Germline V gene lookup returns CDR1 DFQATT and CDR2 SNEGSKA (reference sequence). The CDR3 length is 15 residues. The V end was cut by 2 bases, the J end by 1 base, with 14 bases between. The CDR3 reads CSARWTHQLNYGYTF. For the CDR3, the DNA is TGCAGTGCTAGATGGACCCACCAGCTTAACTATGGCTACACCTTC.

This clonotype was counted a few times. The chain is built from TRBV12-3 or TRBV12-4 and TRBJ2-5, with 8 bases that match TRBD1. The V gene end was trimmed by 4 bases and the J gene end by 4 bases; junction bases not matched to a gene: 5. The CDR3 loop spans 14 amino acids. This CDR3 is CASSSQGAGETQYF. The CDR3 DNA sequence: TGTGCCAGCAGTTCGCAGGGGGCGGGAGAGACCCAGTACTTC.

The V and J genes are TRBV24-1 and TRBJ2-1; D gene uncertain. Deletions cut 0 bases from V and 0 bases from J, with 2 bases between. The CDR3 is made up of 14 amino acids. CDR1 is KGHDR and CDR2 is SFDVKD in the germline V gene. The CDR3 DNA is TGTGCCACCAGTGATTTGGGCTCCTACAATGAGCAGTTCTTC. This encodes CATSDLGSYNEQFF.